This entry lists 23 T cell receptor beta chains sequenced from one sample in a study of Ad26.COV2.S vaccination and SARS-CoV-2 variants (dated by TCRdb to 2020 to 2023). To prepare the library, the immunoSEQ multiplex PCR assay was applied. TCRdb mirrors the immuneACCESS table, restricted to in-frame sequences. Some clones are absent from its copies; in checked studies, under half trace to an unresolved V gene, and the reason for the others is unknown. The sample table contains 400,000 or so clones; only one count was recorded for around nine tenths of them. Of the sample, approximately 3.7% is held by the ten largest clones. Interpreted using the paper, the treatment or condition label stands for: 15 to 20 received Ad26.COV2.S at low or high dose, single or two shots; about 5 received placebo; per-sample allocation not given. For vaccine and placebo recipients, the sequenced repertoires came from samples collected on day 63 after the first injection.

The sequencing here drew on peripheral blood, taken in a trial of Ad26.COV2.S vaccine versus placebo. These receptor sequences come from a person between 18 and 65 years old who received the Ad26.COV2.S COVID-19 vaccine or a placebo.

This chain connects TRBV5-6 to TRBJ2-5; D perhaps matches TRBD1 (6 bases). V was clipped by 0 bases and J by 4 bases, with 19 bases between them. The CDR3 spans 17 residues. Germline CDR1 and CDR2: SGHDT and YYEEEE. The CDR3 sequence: CASSLGWVFQQGETQYF. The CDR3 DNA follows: TGTGCCAGCAGCTTGGGATGGGTGTTCCAACAGGGAGAGACCCAGTACTTC.

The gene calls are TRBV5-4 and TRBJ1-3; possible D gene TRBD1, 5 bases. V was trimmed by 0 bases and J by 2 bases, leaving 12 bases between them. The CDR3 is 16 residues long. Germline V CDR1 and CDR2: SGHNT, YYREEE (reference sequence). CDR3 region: CASSLGQEGAGNTIYF. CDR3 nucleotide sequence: TGTGCCAGCAGCTTGGGCCAGGAAGGGGCTGGAAACACCATATATTTT.

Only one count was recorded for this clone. Here the CDR3 DNA reads TGTGCCAGCAGTGGGGGACAGGGAAGCTCCTACGAGCAGTACTTC. Translation: CASSGGQGSSYEQYF. The chain combines TRBV2 with TRBJ2-7, with 9 bases that match TRBD1. This CDR3 comprises 15 residues. The V gene's germline CDR1 is SNHLY and CDR2 FYNNEI. V lost 4 bases, J lost 0 bases, and 4 bases stayed unmatched. Drawing the rest from reference TRBV2 and TRBJ2-7, the complete variable domain is EPEVTQTPSHQVTQMGQEVILRCVPISNHLYFYWYRQILGQKVEFLVSFYNNEISEKSEIFDDQFSVERPDGSNFTLKIRSTKLEDSAMYFCASSGGQGSSYEQYFGPGTRLTVT.

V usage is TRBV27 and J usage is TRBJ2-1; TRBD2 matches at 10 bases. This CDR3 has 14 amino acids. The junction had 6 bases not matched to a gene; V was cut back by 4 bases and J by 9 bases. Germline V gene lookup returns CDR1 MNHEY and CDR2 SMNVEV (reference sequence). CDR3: CASSSAGGPSEQFF. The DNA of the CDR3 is TGTGCCAGCAGTTCAGCGGGGGGGCCAAGTGAGCAGTTCTTC.

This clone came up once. The CDR3 DNA reads TGTGCCAGCAGCTTTTCTGGCCCCGGGGAGCAGTTCTTC. It encodes CASSFSGPGEQFF. The chain combines TRBV5-6 with TRBJ2-1; D is ambiguous. CDR1 and CDR2 from the germline V gene are SGHDT and YYEEEE. This CDR3 is built from 13 residues. Trimming removed 2 bases at V and 10 bases at J, with 13 bases between.

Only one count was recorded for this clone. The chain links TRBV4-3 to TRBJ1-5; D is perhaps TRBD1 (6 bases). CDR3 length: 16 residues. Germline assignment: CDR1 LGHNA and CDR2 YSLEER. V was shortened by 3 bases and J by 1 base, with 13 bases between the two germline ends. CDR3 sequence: CASSQIWQGSNQPQHF. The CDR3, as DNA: TGCGCCAGCAGCCAGATCTGGCAGGGGAGCAATCAGCCCCAGCATTTT.

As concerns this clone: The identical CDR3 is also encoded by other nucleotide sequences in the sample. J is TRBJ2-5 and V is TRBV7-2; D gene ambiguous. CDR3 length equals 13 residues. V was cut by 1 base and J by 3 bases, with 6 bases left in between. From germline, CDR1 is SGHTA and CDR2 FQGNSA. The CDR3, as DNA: TGTGCCAGCAGCTTAGTTGGGGAAGAGACCCAGTACTTC. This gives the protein CASSLVGEETQYF.

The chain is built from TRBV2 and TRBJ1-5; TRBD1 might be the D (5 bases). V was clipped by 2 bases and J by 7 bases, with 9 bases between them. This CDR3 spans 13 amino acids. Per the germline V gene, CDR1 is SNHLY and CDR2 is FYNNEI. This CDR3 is CASSEWGRQPQHF. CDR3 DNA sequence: TGTGCCAGCAGTGAATGGGGGAGGCAGCCCCAGCATTTT.

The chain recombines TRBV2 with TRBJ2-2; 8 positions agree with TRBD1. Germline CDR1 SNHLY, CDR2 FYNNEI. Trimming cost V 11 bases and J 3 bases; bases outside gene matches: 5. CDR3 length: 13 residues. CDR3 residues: CAGNRGYTGELFF. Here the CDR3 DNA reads TGTGCCGGGAACAGGGGGTACACCGGGGAGCTGTTTTTT.

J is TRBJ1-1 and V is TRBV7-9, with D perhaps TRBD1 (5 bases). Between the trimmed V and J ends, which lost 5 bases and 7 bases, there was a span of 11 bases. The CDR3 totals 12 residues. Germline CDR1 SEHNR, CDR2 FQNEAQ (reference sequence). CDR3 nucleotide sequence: TGTGCCAGCAGCGCGGGGCTTGATGAAGCTTTCTTT. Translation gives CASSAGLDEAFF.

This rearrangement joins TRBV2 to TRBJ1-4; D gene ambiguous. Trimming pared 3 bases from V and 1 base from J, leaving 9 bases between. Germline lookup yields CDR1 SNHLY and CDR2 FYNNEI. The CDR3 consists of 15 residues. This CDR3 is CASSDNRETNEKLFF. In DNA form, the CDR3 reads TGTGCCAGCAGTGATAACAGAGAAACTAATGAAAAACTGTTTTTT.

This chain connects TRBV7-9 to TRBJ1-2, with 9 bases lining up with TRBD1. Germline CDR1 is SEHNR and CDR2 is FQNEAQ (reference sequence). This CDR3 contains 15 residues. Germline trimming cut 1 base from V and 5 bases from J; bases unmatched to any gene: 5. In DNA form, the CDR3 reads TGTGCCAGCAGCTTAGGGACAGGGGATTTTTATGGCTACACCTTC. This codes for CASSLGTGDFYGYTF.

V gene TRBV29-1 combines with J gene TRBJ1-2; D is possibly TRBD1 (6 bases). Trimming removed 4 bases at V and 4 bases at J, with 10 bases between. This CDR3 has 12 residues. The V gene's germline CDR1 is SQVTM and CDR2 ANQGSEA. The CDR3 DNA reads TGCAGCGTTGGAAGGGGGGCCTATGGCTACACCTTC. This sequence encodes CSVGRGAYGYTF. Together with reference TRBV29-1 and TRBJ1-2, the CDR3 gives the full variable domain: SAVISQKPSRDICQRGTSLTIQCQVDSQVTMMFWYRQQPGQSLTLIATANQGSEATYESGFVIDKFPISRPNLTFSTLTVSNMSPEDSSIYLCSVGRGAYGYTFGSGTRLTVV.

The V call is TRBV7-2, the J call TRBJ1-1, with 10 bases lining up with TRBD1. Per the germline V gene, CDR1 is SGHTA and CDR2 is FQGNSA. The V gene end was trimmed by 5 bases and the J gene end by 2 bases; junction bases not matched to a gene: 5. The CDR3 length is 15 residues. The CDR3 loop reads CASSPRQGANTEAFF. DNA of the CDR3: TGTGCCAGCAGCCCCCGACAGGGGGCCAACACTGAAGCTTTCTTT.

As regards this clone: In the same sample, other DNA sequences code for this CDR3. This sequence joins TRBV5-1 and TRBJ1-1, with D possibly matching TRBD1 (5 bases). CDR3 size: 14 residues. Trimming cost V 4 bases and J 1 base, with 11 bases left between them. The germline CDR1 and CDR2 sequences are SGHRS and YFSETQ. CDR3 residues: CASSTGTANTEAFF. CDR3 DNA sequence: TGCGCCAGCAGCACCGGGACGGCGAACACTGAAGCTTTCTTT. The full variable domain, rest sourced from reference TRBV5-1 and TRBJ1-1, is KAGVTQTPRYLIKTRGQQVTLSCSPISGHRSVSWYQQTPGQGLQFLFEYFSETQRNKGNFPGRFSGRQFSNSRSEMNVSTLELGDSALYLCASSTGTANTEAFFGQGTRLTVV.

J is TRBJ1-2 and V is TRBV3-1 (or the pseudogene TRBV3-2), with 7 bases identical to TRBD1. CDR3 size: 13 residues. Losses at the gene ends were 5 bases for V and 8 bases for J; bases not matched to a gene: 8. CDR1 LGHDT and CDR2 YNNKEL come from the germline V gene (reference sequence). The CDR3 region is CASSVRGAGGYTF. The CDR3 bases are TGTGCCAGCAGCGTCAGGGGGGCTGGGGGCTACACCTTC.

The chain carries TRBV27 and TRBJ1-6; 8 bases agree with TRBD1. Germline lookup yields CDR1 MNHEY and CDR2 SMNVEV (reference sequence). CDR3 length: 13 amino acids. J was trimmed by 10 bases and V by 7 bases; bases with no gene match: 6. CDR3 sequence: CASKRQGLSPLHF. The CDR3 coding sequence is TGTGCCAGCAAGCGACAGGGGTTGTCACCCCTCCACTTT.

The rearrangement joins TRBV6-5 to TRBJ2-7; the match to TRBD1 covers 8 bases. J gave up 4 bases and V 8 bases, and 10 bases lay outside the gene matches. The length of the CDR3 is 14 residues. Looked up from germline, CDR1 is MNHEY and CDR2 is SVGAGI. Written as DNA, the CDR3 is TGTGCCAGCGCGAGGGAGACAGGGGCGTACGAGCAGTACTTC. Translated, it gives CASARETGAYEQYF.

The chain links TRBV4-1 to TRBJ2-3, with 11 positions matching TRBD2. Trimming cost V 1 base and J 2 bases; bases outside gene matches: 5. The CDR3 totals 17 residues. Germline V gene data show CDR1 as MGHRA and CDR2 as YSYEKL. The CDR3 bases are TGCGCCAGCAGCCAAGGCCGACTAGCGGGGAACACAGATACGCAGTATTTT. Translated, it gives CASSQGRLAGNTDTQYF.

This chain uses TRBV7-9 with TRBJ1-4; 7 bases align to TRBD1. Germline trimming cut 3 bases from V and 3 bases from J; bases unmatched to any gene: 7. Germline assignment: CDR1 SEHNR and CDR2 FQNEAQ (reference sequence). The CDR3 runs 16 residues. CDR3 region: CASSFPGGLANEKLFF. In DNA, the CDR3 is TGTGCCAGCAGCTTCCCAGGGGGATTGGCTAATGAAAAACTGTTTTTT.

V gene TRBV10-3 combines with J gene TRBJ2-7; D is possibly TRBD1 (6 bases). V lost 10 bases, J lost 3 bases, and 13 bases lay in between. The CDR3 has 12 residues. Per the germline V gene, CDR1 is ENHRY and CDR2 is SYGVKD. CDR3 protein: CASRDTSYEQYF. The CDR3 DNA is TGTGCCAGCCGGGACACCAGCTACGAGCAGTACTTC.

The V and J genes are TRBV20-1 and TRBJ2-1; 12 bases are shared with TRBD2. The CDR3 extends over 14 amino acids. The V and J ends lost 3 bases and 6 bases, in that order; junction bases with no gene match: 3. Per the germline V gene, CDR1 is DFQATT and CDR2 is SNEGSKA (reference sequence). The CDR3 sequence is CSASTSGGINEQFF. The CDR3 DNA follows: TGCAGTGCTAGTACTAGCGGGGGGATCAATGAGCAGTTCTTC.

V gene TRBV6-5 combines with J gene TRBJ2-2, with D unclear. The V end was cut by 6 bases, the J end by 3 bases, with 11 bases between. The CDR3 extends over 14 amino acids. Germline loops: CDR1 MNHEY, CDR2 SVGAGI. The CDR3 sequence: CASRRPPYTGELFF. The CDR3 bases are TGTGCCAGCAGGCGACCGCCGTACACCGGGGAGCTGTTTTTT.